A single sample is the source of the 26 T cell receptor beta chains below, sequenced in a study of cytomegalovirus exposure and HLA in healthy donors. Both 60 Vbeta primers and 13 Jbeta primers went into the PCR. The data were produced by immunoSEQ multiplex PCR, yet TCRdb's version contains in-frame clones alone and is incomplete. The sample records 77,000 or so clones, about 79% being singletons. What was sequenced was PBMCs. The source of these receptors is a middle-aged man in good health and CMV-seronegative.

This chain links TRBV5-1 with TRBJ2-1; no clear D gene. The CDR3 has 14 residues. V lost 0 bases, J lost 4 bases, and 8 bases lay in between. Germline V CDR1 and CDR2: SGHRS, YFSETQ. Here the CDR3 DNA reads TGCGCCAGCAGCTTGGGGCGGCTTTACAATGAGCAGTTCTTC. Encoded protein: CASSLGRLYNEQFF.

The chain carries TRBV6-5 and TRBJ1-1; 10 bases match TRBD1. V dropped 2 bases and J dropped 1; count of bases not matched to a gene: 1. This CDR3 is built from 15 residues. The germline CDR1 and CDR2 sequences are MNHEY and SVGAGI. CDR3 coding DNA: TGTGCCAGCAGTTACGGGACAGGGGAGAACACTGAAGCTTTCTTT. Amino acids: CASSYGTGENTEAFF.

This clone was counted between two and nine times. J is TRBJ2-3 and V is TRBV7-9; 11 nucleotides agree with TRBD2. J was trimmed by 8 bases and V by 4 bases; bases with no gene match: 14. CDR3 length equals 17 residues. The V gene's germline CDR1 is SEHNR and CDR2 FQNEAQ (reference sequence). The CDR3 here is CASSSDSGLAGGGTQYF. CDR3 sequence (DNA): TGTGCCAGCAGCTCTGACTCTGGGCTAGCGGGAGGCGGTACGCAGTATTTT.

This clone was seen a handful of times. The J gene is TRBJ2-1, the V gene TRBV5-1, with D possibly being TRBD1 (5 bases). Germline V CDR1 and CDR2: SGHRS, YFSETQ. Trimming took 0 bases from V and 2 from J, leaving 12 bases between them. This CDR3 contains 16 residues. CDR3 bases: TGCGCCAGCAGCTTGGAAGGCAGGGTGACCTACAATGAGCAGTTCTTC. This gives the protein CASSLEGRVTYNEQFF.

CDR3 nucleotide sequence: TGTGCCAGCAGCTTAGTGGGGCAGGGAGGTGGAAACACCATATATTTT. This encodes CASSLVGQGGGNTIYF. The chain uses TRBV7-2 and TRBJ1-3, with D possibly being TRBD1 (5 bases). CDR3 size: 16 residues. The V and J ends lost 1 base and 3 bases respectively, with 13 bases between them. Germline assignment: CDR1 SGHTA and CDR2 FQGNSA.

The CDR3 nucleotides read TGTGCCAGCTCACCAGGGTGGAGCTCCTACGAGCAGTACTTC. Translation gives CASSPGWSSYEQYF. The chain combines TRBV18 with TRBJ2-7, with D uncertain. Looked up from germline, CDR1 is KGHSH and CDR2 is LQKENI. The CDR3 totals 14 residues. Trimming stripped 2 bases from V and 0 bases from J, with 8 bases between.

This clone was recorded a few times. CDR3 amino acids: CASSSQLAGVLYF. The CDR3 DNA follows: TGTGCCAGCAGCTCGCAACTAGCGGGAGTTCTGTATTTT. The chain uses TRBV5-8 and TRBJ2-3; 11 bases map to TRBD2. This CDR3 has 13 residues. With 3 bases clipped from V and 14 bases from J, the junction kept 8 bases outside the gene matches. The germline V gene encodes CDR1 SGHTS and CDR2 YDEGEE. Combining the CDR3 with reference TRBV5-8 and TRBJ2-3 gives the whole variable domain EAGVTQSPTHLIKTRGQQATLRCSPISGHTSVYWYQQALGLGLQFLLWYDEGEERNRGNFPPRFSGRQFPNYSSELNVNALELEDSALYLCASSSQLAGVLYFGPGTRLTVL.

V gene TRBV30 combines with J gene TRBJ2-3; 15 bases are a match to TRBD2. CDR3 size: 15 residues. CDR1 is GTSNPN and CDR2 is SVGIG in the germline V gene (reference sequence). After removal of 5 bases from V and 6 bases from J, the junction contained 6 bases not matched to a gene. In DNA form, the CDR3 reads TGTGCCTGGGGAGGACTAGCGGGAGGGTTCGATACGCAGTATTTT. Translated, it gives CAWGGLAGGFDTQYF.

The J gene is TRBJ2-7, the V gene TRBV7-2; the match to TRBD2 covers 12 bases. Trimming took 1 base from V and 6 from J; bases not matched to a gene: 10. Germline CDR1 reads SGHTA; CDR2 reads FQGNSA. The CDR3 consists of 17 residues. In nucleotides, the CDR3 is TGTGCCAGCAGCTTAGAGAGAGCTAGCGGGAGGGCCCGCGAGCAGTACTTC. The encoded protein is CASSLERASGRAREQYF.

The chain uses TRBV28 and TRBJ2-5; tentative D call: TRBD2 (5 bases). The germline V and J ends were trimmed by 3 bases and 2 bases, with 10 bases remaining between them. CDR1 MDHEN and CDR2 SYDVKM come from the germline V gene. This CDR3 spans 14 amino acids. As DNA, the CDR3 is TGTGCCAGCAGTTTTCCTGAGCGGCAAGAGACCCAGTACTTC. Its protein product is CASSFPERQETQYF.

The chain recombines TRBV7-2 with TRBJ2-7; D is unclear. This CDR3 is 13 amino acids long. In germline, CDR1 is SGHTA, CDR2 FQGNSA. V was pared by 5 bases and J by 5 bases, with 13 bases between. CDR3 residues: CASSPPRANEQYF. The CDR3 DNA follows: TGTGCCAGCAGCCCCCCCCGAGCGAACGAGCAGTACTTC.

There are a few counts of this clone. The J gene is TRBJ2-3, the V gene TRBV6-4; TRBD1 matches at 7 bases. The V and J ends lost 3 bases and 5 bases, in that order; junction bases with no gene match: 8. CDR3 length: 15 amino acids. Per germline, CDR1 MRHNA and CDR2 SNTAGT. CDR3 residues: CASSEGQGEGDTQYF. The CDR3 bases are TGTGCCAGCAGTGAAGGGCAGGGGGAAGGAGATACGCAGTATTTT.

This clone occurred a few times. The J gene is TRBJ2-7, the V gene TRBV5-6; 8 bases fit TRBD2. The CDR3 has 15 amino acids. Germline CDR1 SGHDT, CDR2 YYEEEE. Germline trimming cut 1 base from V and 0 bases from J; bases unmatched to any gene: 3. CDR3 nucleotides: TGTGCCAGCAGCTTGTTCGGGAGGGACTCCTACGAGCAGTACTTC. It translates to CASSLFGRDSYEQYF. The complete variable domain, with remaining parts taken from reference TRBV5-6 and TRBJ2-7, reads DAGVTQSPTHLIKTRGQQVTLRCSPKSGHDTVSWYQQALGQGPQFIFQYYEEEERQRGNFPDRFSGHQFPNYSSELNVNALLLGDSALYLCASSLFGRDSYEQYFGPGTRLTVT.

The rearrangement links TRBV7-9 to TRBJ1-1, with 11 bases fitting TRBD1. This CDR3 is 16 amino acids long. Trimming took 1 base from V and 6 from J; bases not matched to a gene: 7. CDR1 and CDR2 from the germline V gene are SEHNR and FQNEAQ (reference sequence). The CDR3 sequence is CASSLEGTGGISEAFF. The CDR3 bases are TGTGCCAGCAGCTTAGAGGGGACAGGGGGAATTTCTGAAGCTTTCTTT.

The sample holds a few counts of this clone. J is TRBJ2-3 and V is TRBV14; D is perhaps TRBD1 (6 bases). Germline V gene data show CDR1 as SGHDN and CDR2 as FVKESK. The V and J ends lost 3 bases and 5 bases respectively, with 18 bases between them. This CDR3 spans 16 amino acids. CDR3 protein: CASSQVATGFGDTQYF. CDR3 DNA sequence: TGTGCCAGCAGCCAGGTCGCAACAGGGTTTGGAGATACGCAGTATTTT. Full variable domain (outside the CDR3, taken from reference TRBV14 and TRBJ2-3): EAGVTQFPSHSVIEKGQTVTLRCDPISGHDNLYWYRRVMGKEIKFLLHFVKESKQDESGMPNNRFLAERTGGTYSTLKVQPAELEDSGVYFCASSQVATGFGDTQYFGPGTRLTVL.

V usage is TRBV10-3 and J usage is TRBJ2-7, with D possibly TRBD2 on 6 matching bases. Germline V gene sequence: CDR1 ENHRY, CDR2 SYGVKD. V dropped 8 bases and J dropped 2 bases, with 13 bases sitting between them. The CDR3 is made up of 13 amino acids. CDR3: CAIAPGRPYEQYF. The DNA for the CDR3 is TGTGCCATCGCCCCCGGGAGACCCTACGAGCAGTACTTC.

The V gene is TRBV5-4, the J gene TRBJ2-7; TRBD2 matches at 7 bases. Germline-derived CDR1 and CDR2 are SGHNT and YYREEE (reference sequence). J was trimmed by 3 bases and V by 0 bases; bases with no gene match: 6. This CDR3 comprises 15 residues. CDR3 nucleotides: TGTGCCAGCAGCTTGGAGGGCGGGAGAGGCTACGAGCAGTACTTC. Encoded protein: CASSLEGGRGYEQYF.

Only one count was recorded for this clone. V is TRBV28 and J is TRBJ2-7, with TRBD1 matching over 9 bases. Per the germline V gene, CDR1 is MDHEN and CDR2 is SYDVKM. The CDR3 contains 18 residues. The V gene end was trimmed by 5 bases and the J gene end by 4 bases; junction bases not matched to a gene: 18. The CDR3 sequence is CASSIRQGVPPSPYEQYF. The CDR3 bases are TGTGCCAGCAGTATAAGACAGGGGGTCCCTCCTTCACCTTACGAGCAGTACTTC.

V gene TRBV28 combines with J gene TRBJ1-1, with 8 bases that match TRBD1. Germline V CDR1 and CDR2: MDHEN, SYDVKM. This CDR3 has 15 residues. V dropped 5 bases and J dropped 0; count of bases not matched to a gene: 5. The CDR3 sequence: CASSPSTGVNTEAFF. The CDR3 DNA sequence: TGTGCCAGCAGTCCTTCGACAGGGGTGAACACTGAAGCTTTCTTT.

The chain joins TRBV19 to TRBJ2-2; 7 bases match TRBD1. The length of the CDR3 is 13 residues. CDR1 is LNHDA and CDR2 is SQIVND in the germline V gene (reference sequence). V lost 7 bases to trimming and J lost 4 bases; unmatched junction nucleotides: 3. The CDR3 here is CASNPGGTGELFF. CDR3 bases: TGTGCCAGTAACCCAGGGGGCACCGGGGAGCTGTTTTTT.

This chain links TRBV27 with TRBJ2-7; D gene uncertain. The CDR3 has 14 residues. Trimming left V 1 base short and J 1 base short, with 8 bases between. Germline values: CDR1 MNHEY, CDR2 SMNVEV (reference sequence). The chain's CDR3 is CASSLWHRSYEQYF. The CDR3, as DNA: TGTGCCAGCAGTTTATGGCACAGATCCTACGAGCAGTACTTC.

The V gene is TRBV7-8, the J gene TRBJ2-2, with D perhaps matching TRBD2 (6 bases). V lost 5 bases and J lost 3, with 13 bases in between. The CDR3 is 15 amino acids. Germline CDR1 and CDR2: SGHVS and FQNEAQ. The CDR3 bases are TGTGCCAGCAGCAACCGGGGGAGCCACACCGGGGAGCTGTTTTTT. This gives the protein CASSNRGSHTGELFF.

The V gene is TRBV27, the J gene TRBJ1-2; weak D call: TRBD1 (6 bases). The CDR3 is made up of 14 amino acids. V was clipped by 6 bases and J by 4 bases, with 15 bases between them. CDR1 is MNHEY and CDR2 is SMNVEV in the germline V gene (reference sequence). The CDR3 bases are TGTGCCAGCAGACCGGGACCAGGGGCCTATGGCTACACCTTC. Protein product: CASRPGPGAYGYTF.

The CDR3 bases are TGTGCCAGCAGCCTGGACAGGGTTGAGCGGAGCTACGAGCAGTACTTC. Translation: CASSLDRVERSYEQYF. The gene calls are TRBV11-3 and TRBJ2-7; 8 nucleotides agree with TRBD1. The CDR3 loop spans 16 amino acids. CDR1 and CDR2 (germline): SGHNT, YENEEA. Unmatched junction bases numbered 12, after V lost 5 bases and J lost 3 bases.

In DNA form, the CDR3 reads TGTGCCAGCTCGCTTATGCAGGGCAGGGCGACGAACACTGAAGCTTTCTTT. Translation gives CASSLMQGRATNTEAFF. V gene TRBV18 combines with J gene TRBJ1-1; tentatively, D is TRBD1 (5 bases). Between the trimmed V and J ends, which lost 6 bases and 1 base, there was a span of 21 bases. CDR3 length: 17 residues. Per germline, CDR1 KGHSH and CDR2 LQKENI.

This chain links TRBV2 with TRBJ2-7, with unresolved D. This CDR3 is 11 amino acids long. V lost 6 bases to trimming and J lost 2 bases, with 5 bases between them. In germline, CDR1 is SNHLY, CDR2 FYNNEI. The CDR3 loop reads CASSNTYEQYF. Written as DNA, the CDR3 is TGTGCCAGCAGCAACACCTACGAGCAGTACTTC.